This T cell receptor beta chain was captured in a study of T cell repertoires in cytomegalovirus infection (dated by TCRdb to about 2019). Background for the entire study: Peptide stimulations targeted recently identified HLA-C-restricted CMV epitopes, whose presentation resists viral immunomodulation, together with well-studied HLA-B-restricted epitopes. Donor HLA type was relevant to the analysis, because carriage of CMV infection together with the matching HLA type was indicated by public TCR beta signatures. Points the paper makes about the study in general: Carriers of CMV infection plus the relevant HLA type were discriminated by the cumulative frequency of public TCR beta family members in the study cohort and in an independent approximately 400-donor cohort. In the ex vivo response, HLA-C-restricted CMV-specific TCR beta clonotypes were dominant, and in two of eight donors the single most frequent clonotype came from this HLA-C-restricted group.

Sequenced on an Illumina HiSeq 1500. Using fastp at Q25 and MiXCR, TCRdb reprocessed the public reads and kept productive beta chains. One record per CDR3 amino acid sequence lists the most common genes and DNA. The sample yields approximately 34,000 distinct CDR3 sequences; 40% to 65% were counted once. The ten top clones hold more than 80% of the sample. In light of the paper, this sample's treatment or condition label describes: in vitro stimulation with specific CMV peptide epitopes to enrich CMV-specific T cells. From the germline V gene, CDR1 is SGDLS and CDR2 is YYNGEE. For this chain, trimming is 0 bases at the V end and 5 bases at the J end, and the number of junction bases without a gene match is 6. The CDR3 runs 15 amino acids, cysteine and phenylalanine included. Only the CDR3 DNA is retained, 45 bases long and in frame from the first base. The sample holds many counts of this clonotype. Its antigen remains undetermined. Base qualities are not recorded, but no much larger clone differs from it by a single base.

The sequence joins TRBV9 to TRBJ2-5; 8 bases in the middle match TRBD2. This sequence originates from a human donor in good health (CMV status not recorded). Some clones in this sample may be carry-over from other donors' samples. The source material was CD8+ T cells from cultured PBMCs, sampled from culture after CMV antigen stimulation. For the CDR3, the sequence is CASSVAGTGGETQYF. The DNA reads TGTGCCAGCAGCGTAGCTGGAACGGGGGGGGAGACCCAGTACTTC.